Only one count was recorded for the clone carrying this T cell receptor beta chain. This sample was taken from a study of CD4 and CD8 cells across lung adenocarcinoma regions. The CDR3 length is 11 residues. From germline, CDR1 is WSHSY and CDR2 SAAADI. MiXCR, applied by TCRdb to the PCR reads, yields one record per CDR3 protein. This table has about 4,600 distinct CDR3 sequences, around 50% appearing once. This receptor was obtained from a female donor with lung adenocarcinoma. The CD4 and CD8 labels of this study may be unreliable. The chain joins TRBV10-2 to TRBJ2-1; the D is unclear. The J call is in doubt because the DNA end fits TRBJ2-5 better. The sequenced sample consisted of CD4+ T cells from the margin of a lung tumor. In nucleotides, the CDR3 is TGCGCCACTTCTATTTCCGAGACCCAGTACTTC. Amino acids: CATSISETQYF.